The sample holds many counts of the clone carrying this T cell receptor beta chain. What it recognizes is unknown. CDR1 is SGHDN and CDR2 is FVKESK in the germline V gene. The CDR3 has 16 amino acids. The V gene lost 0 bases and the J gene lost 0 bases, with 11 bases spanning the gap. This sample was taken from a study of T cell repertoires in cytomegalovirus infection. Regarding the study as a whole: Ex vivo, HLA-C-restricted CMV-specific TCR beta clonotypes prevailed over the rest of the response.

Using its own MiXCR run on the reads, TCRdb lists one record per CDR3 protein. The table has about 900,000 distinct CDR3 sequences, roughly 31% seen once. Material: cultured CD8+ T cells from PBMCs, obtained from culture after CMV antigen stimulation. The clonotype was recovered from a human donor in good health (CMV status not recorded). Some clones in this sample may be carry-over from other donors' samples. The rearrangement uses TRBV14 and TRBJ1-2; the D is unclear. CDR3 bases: TGTGCCAGCAGCCAAGAACAGCCGGGATCTAACTATGGCTACACCTTC. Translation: CASSQEQPGSNYGYTF.